These T cell receptor beta chains were read from a single sample in a study of T cells expressing NK-cell markers. Reanalyzing the 5' RACE reads, TCRdb keeps one entry per CDR3 protein, without DNA. The sample holds 300,000 to 450,000 distinct CDR3 sequences. Sequencing was done on a sample of blood T cells: a sorted CD56 or NKG2C T cell subset, CD4+ or CD8+ T cells, or bulk PBMC T cells (not recorded which). The receptors shown here come from a man between 18 and 69 years old in good health. The CDR3 runs from the conserved cysteine through the conserved F or W. Fields, in order: V gene, J gene, CDR3 protein.

V gene: TRBV2
J gene: TRBJ2-3
CDR3 protein: CASSRTSVADTQYF

V gene: TRBV6-1
J gene: TRBJ2-1
CDR3 protein: CASSEVRGARTDEQFF

V gene: TRBV11-1
J gene: TRBJ2-2
CDR3 protein: CATTGQTTGELFF

V gene: TRBV10-3
J gene: TRBJ2-7
CDR3 protein: CAIGLGAPSNGQYF

V gene: TRBV18
J gene: TRBJ2-5
CDR3 protein: CASSPAAGQETQYF

V gene: TRBV5-1
J gene: TRBJ2-5
CDR3 protein: CASSWGTPGAETQYF

V gene: TRBV12-3/TRBV12-4
J gene: TRBJ1-4
CDR3 protein: CASSLSGDHEKLFF

V gene: TRBV12-3/TRBV12-4
J gene: TRBJ1-5
CDR3 protein: CASSFWPRGVSNQPQHF

V gene: TRBV6-5
J gene: TRBJ1-2
CDR3 protein: CASSYDGAGGYTF

V gene: TRBV12-3/TRBV12-4
J gene: TRBJ2-1
CDR3 protein: CASSPTPGEQFF

V gene: TRBV19
J gene: TRBJ2-2
CDR3 protein: CASSGDLATTGELFF

V gene: TRBV5-5
J gene: TRBJ1-2
CDR3 protein: CASNAGFRGYTF

V gene: TRBV29-1
J gene: TRBJ2-5
CDR3 protein: CSVDRLQETQYF

V gene: TRBV5-1
J gene: TRBJ2-3
CDR3 protein: CASSSLYGGAADTQYF

V gene: TRBV27
J gene: TRBJ2-3
CDR3 protein: CASSSLAGGWAQYF

V gene: TRBV20-1
J gene: TRBJ2-7
CDR3 protein: CSATASGTYEQYF

V gene: TRBV3-1
J gene: TRBJ1-3
CDR3 protein: CASRLGTGVSGNTIYF

V gene: TRBV5-1
J gene: TRBJ2-7
CDR3 protein: CASSRERQSYEQYF

V gene: TRBV7-2
J gene: TRBJ1-1
CDR3 protein: CASKDSLVTEAFF

V gene: TRBV6-1
J gene: TRBJ1-1
CDR3 protein: CASSDKWQGHPEAFF

V gene: TRBV20-1
J gene: TRBJ2-3
CDR3 protein: CSAPRPSGAFTDTQYF

V gene: TRBV6-2/TRBV6-3
J gene: TRBJ2-5
CDR3 protein: CASRRTSRETQYF

V gene: TRBV14
J gene: TRBJ1-2
CDR3 protein: CASSQVMADYGYTF

V gene: TRBV4-1
J gene: TRBJ1-4
CDR3 protein: CASSHRRQATNEKLFF